This T cell receptor (beta chain) is drawn from a study of cytomegalovirus exposure and HLA in healthy donors. The PCR used 60 Vbeta and 13 Jbeta primers. Clones were read by immunoSEQ multiplex PCR, and TCRdb kept only the in-frame ones, dropping some. The data contain fewer than 250,000 clones, about 80% of them singletons. Study-level results: An observed cluster of highly shared sequence variants was recorded as a likely sequencing artifact. The study dropped some indistinguishable V segments, TRBV6-2 and TRBV6-3 among them.

On this clone itself: What it recognizes is unknown.

V was cut by 4 bases and J by 7 bases, with 25 bases left in between. Germline lookup yields CDR1 MNHEY and CDR2 SMNVEV (reference sequence). CDR3 length: 17 amino acids. The sample was PBMCs. The source is a girl aged 10-17 years in good health and CMV-seronegative. The chain uses TRBV27 and TRBJ1-1; D remains unclear. The CDR3 coding sequence is TGTGCCAGCAGTTCCCGGACTAAAAGTAGTGGTCCCCTTGAAGCTTTCTTT. Its protein product is CASSSRTKSSGPLEAFF.